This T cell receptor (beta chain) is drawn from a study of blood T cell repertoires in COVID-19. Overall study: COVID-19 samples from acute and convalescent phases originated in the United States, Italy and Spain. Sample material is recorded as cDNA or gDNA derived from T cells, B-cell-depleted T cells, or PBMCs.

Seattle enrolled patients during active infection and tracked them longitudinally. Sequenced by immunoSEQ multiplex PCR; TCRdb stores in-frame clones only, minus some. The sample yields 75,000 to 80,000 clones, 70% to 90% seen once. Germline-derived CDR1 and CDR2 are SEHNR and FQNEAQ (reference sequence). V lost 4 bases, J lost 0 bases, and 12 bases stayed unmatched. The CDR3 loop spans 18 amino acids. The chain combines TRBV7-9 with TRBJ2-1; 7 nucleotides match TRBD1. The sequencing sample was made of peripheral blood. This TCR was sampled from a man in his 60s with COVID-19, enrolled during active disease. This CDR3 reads CASSSYVTGADSYNEQFF. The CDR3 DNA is TGTGCCAGCAGCTCCTACGTAACAGGGGCGGACTCCTACAATGAGCAGTTCTTC.